Following are 5 T cell receptor beta chains from one sample sequenced in a study of T cell responses to AZD1222 COVID-19 vaccine. Sequencing used immunoSEQ multiplex PCR; TCRdb keeps in-frame clones, though not all of them. The repertoire has around 110,000 clones, 88% of them found once; the top ten carry approximately 10%. The sequenced sample was peripheral blood, obtained on day 0 of AZD1222 vaccination. Receptor source: an adult in good health.

The rearrangement uses TRBV19 and TRBJ2-3; D possibly corresponds to TRBD1 (7 bases). Trimming took off 3 bases at V and 4 bases at J, with 14 bases between the two ends. The CDR3 sequence is 15 residues long. Germline loops: CDR1 LNHDA, CDR2 SQIVND (reference sequence). In DNA form, the CDR3 reads TGTGCCAGTAGTATCCCCCAGGGGGAGGCAGATACGCAGTATTTT. Amino acid sequence: CASSIPQGEADTQYF. Supplemented by reference TRBV19 and TRBJ2-3, the full variable domain reads DGGITQSPKYLFRKEGQNVTLSCEQNLNHDAMYWYRQDPGQGLRLIYYSQIVNDFQKGDIAEGYSVSREKKESFPLTVTSAQKNPTAFYLCASSIPQGEADTQYFGPGTRLTVL.

The chain has TRBV19 and TRBJ1-2; tentatively, D is TRBD1 (5 bases). Trimming removed 6 bases at V and 7 bases at J, with 15 bases between. CDR1 is LNHDA, CDR2 SQIVND, per germline (reference sequence). There are 13 residues in the CDR3. The DNA of the CDR3 is TGTGCCAGTAGGATGCAGGGAGTTTTTGGCTACACCTTC. Translation: CASRMQGVFGYTF.

The chain combines TRBV2 with TRBJ2-4, with D uncertain. CDR1 is SNHLY and CDR2 is FYNNEI in the germline V gene. The CDR3 runs 12 residues. V was shortened by 9 bases and J by 2 bases, with 8 bases between the two germline ends. The CDR3 is CASALTKNIQYF. The CDR3 nucleotides read TGTGCCAGTGCGCTCACCAAAAACATTCAGTACTTC. Full variable domain (missing parts from reference TRBV2 and TRBJ2-4): EPEVTQTPSHQVTQMGQEVILRCVPISNHLYFYWYRQILGQKVEFLVSFYNNEISEKSEIFDDQFSVERPDGSNFTLKIRSTKLEDSAMYFCASALTKNIQYFGAGTRLSVL.

This chain joins TRBV2 and TRBJ1-5; possible D gene TRBD1, 6 bases. Germline values: CDR1 SNHLY, CDR2 FYNNEI. The CDR3 spans 14 residues. Trimming took 4 bases from V and 6 from J, leaving 13 bases between them. CDR3: CASSGGGHGQPQHF. Here the CDR3 DNA reads TGTGCCAGCAGTGGGGGGGGGCATGGTCAGCCCCAGCATTTT.

The chain uses TRBV4-1 and TRBJ1-1, with D possibly matching TRBD1 (5 bases). The CDR3 totals 14 residues. The germline V gene has CDR1 MGHRA and CDR2 YSYEKL. The V end was cut by 4 bases, the J end by 0 bases, with 9 bases between. The CDR3 sequence: CASSLQALNTEAFF. In DNA, the CDR3 is TGCGCCAGCAGCCTACAGGCCCTGAACACTGAAGCTTTCTTT.